These 31 T cell receptor beta chains came from one sample sequenced in a study of beta chain features in type 1 diabetes. Expressed TCRB transcripts were sequenced because the entire RNA isolate underwent reverse transcription. Clones were read by immunoSEQ multiplex PCR, and TCRdb kept only the in-frame ones, dropping some. Of hundreds of thousands of clones in the sample, roughly 12% were seen once. The source material was naive CD4+ T cells from blood. The origin of the receptors is a man between 18 and 35 years old in good health.

This clone was counted only a few times. The chain links TRBV4-2 to TRBJ2-5; D remains unclear. The CDR3 contains 11 residues. The germline gives CDR1 LGHNA, CDR2 YNFKEQ. V lost 4 bases, J lost 3 bases, and 3 bases lay in between. The chain's CDR3 is CASSREETQYF. CDR3 bases: TGTGCCAGCAGCCGAGAAGAGACCCAGTACTTC.

This clone was recorded a few times. The chain is built from TRBV7-9 and TRBJ2-5, with TRBD2 as a possible D gene (5 bases). This CDR3 spans 15 amino acids. Trimming left V 5 bases short and J 0 bases short, with 13 bases between. CDR1 is SEHNR and CDR2 is FQNEAQ in the germline V gene (reference sequence). Written as DNA, the CDR3 is TGTGCCAGCAGCCAAGAGCGGCGGAACCAAGAGACCCAGTACTTC. Protein: CASSQERRNQETQYF.

This clone appeared a few times. The chain uses TRBV29-1 and TRBJ2-7, with TRBD1 matching 10 bases. Trimming cost V 1 base and J 4 bases; bases outside gene matches: 7. Germline values: CDR1 SQVTM, CDR2 ANQGSEA. The CDR3 consists of 15 residues. CDR3 nucleotides: TGCAGCGTTGAAGGAGGGGGACAGGGGAGATACGAGCAGTACTTC. Protein sequence: CSVEGGGQGRYEQYF.

The genes are TRBV30 and TRBJ1-1; TRBD1 might be the D (5 bases). In germline, CDR1 is GTSNPN, CDR2 SVGIG (reference sequence). This CDR3 region has 11 residues. V dropped 0 bases and J dropped 11 bases, with 10 bases sitting between them. CDR3 DNA: TGTGCCTGGAGTGTATTAGGGGTGGCTTTCTTT. Translating it yields CAWSVLGVAFF.

The rearrangement uses TRBV28 and TRBJ1-3; 8 positions agree with TRBD1. The germline V gene encodes CDR1 MDHEN and CDR2 SYDVKM. The junction had 5 bases not matched to a gene; V was cut back by 6 bases and J by 4 bases. This CDR3 has 14 residues. CDR3: CASRPGQAGNTIYF. The CDR3 bases are TGTGCCAGCAGGCCGGGACAGGCAGGAAACACCATATATTTT.

This clone was observed a handful of times. The chain recombines TRBV29-1 with TRBJ2-1; 10 bases match TRBD1. The CDR3 loop spans 14 amino acids. The V gene's germline CDR1 is SQVTM and CDR2 ANQGSEA. J gave up 3 bases and V 4 bases, and 3 bases lay outside the gene matches. CDR3 protein: CSVGDRGVYNEQFF. Here the CDR3 DNA reads TGCAGCGTTGGGGACAGGGGCGTCTACAATGAGCAGTTCTTC.

The chain carries TRBV4-3 and TRBJ2-4; TRBD1 might be the D (6 bases). The CDR3 spans 16 residues. Germline V gives CDR1 LGHNA, CDR2 YSLEER. Trimming removed 3 bases from V and 3 bases from J, with 15 bases in between. CDR3 residues: CASSQGPGAFKNIQYF. The DNA for the CDR3 is TGCGCCAGCAGCCAGGGCCCAGGGGCCTTCAAAAACATTCAGTACTTC.

The table lists this clone with a few counts. The chain joins TRBV4-3 to TRBJ2-7, with D possibly TRBD1 on 5 matching bases. V was trimmed by 3 bases and J by 9 bases, leaving 9 bases between them. There are 11 residues in the CDR3. In germline, CDR1 is LGHNA, CDR2 YSLEER. The CDR3 loop reads CASSHGAVQYF. CDR3 nucleotides: TGCGCCAGCAGCCATGGGGCGGTGCAGTACTTC.

The gene calls are TRBV5-1 and TRBJ1-2; TRBD1 aligns across 9 bases. The CDR3 is 13 residues long. CDR1 is SGHRS and CDR2 is YFSETQ in the germline V gene. With 4 bases clipped from V and 7 bases from J, the junction kept 5 bases outside the gene matches. CDR3 nucleotide sequence: TGCGCCAGCAGCGCCGGGACAGGGCCTGGCTACACCTTC. Encoded protein: CASSAGTGPGYTF.

This sequence joins TRBV4-1 and TRBJ2-5; 7 bases fit TRBD2. The CDR3 extends over 15 amino acids. CDR1 and CDR2 (germline): MGHRA, YSYEKL. V lost 0 bases and J lost 5; bases outside the gene matches: 6. The CDR3 region is CASSQEFWGGETQYF. CDR3 sequence (DNA): TGCGCCAGCAGCCAAGAGTTTTGGGGGGGGGAGACCCAGTACTTC.

This chain joins TRBV15 and TRBJ2-3; TRBD2 matches 11 bases. Germline V lookup: CDR1 LNHNV, CDR2 YYDKDF (reference sequence). The CDR3 covers 17 residues. With V trimmed by 2 bases and J by 0 bases, 4 bases remained unmatched. CDR3 nucleotides: TGTGCCACCAGCAGATATCTAGCGGGAGGTAGCACAGATACGCAGTATTTT. Protein: CATSRYLAGGSTDTQYF. Full variable domain (missing parts from reference TRBV15 and TRBJ2-3): DAMVIQNPRYQVTQFGKPVTLSCSQTLNHNVMYWYQQKSSQAPKLLFHYYDKDFNNEADTPDNFQSRRPNTSFCFLDIRSPGLGDTAMYLCATSRYLAGGSTDTQYFGPGTRLTVL.

This clone was counted once. CDR3 coding DNA: TGTGCCAGCAGTTACTCGTCGGACAGGGAGCACTATGGCTACACCTTC. Protein product: CASSYSSDREHYGYTF. J is TRBJ1-2 and V is TRBV6-5, with 8 bases fitting TRBD1. In germline, CDR1 is MNHEY, CDR2 SVGAGI. V shed 0 bases, J shed 3 bases, and the junction held 6 bases outside the gene matches. This CDR3 has 16 residues.

The chain uses TRBV25-1 and TRBJ1-2, with 11 positions matching TRBD1. Germline values: CDR1 MGHDK, CDR2 SYGVNS. V shed 1 base, J shed 6 bases, and the junction held 7 bases outside the gene matches. This CDR3 comprises 16 residues. The CDR3 DNA reads TGTGCCAGCAGTGAATCCCCGGGACAGGGGGAGGATGGCTACACCTTC. Translation gives CASSESPGQGEDGYTF.

The J gene is TRBJ1-2, the V gene TRBV2, with D unresolved. Germline CDR1 SNHLY, CDR2 FYNNEI. The CDR3 runs 15 residues. V was shortened by 0 bases and J by 4 bases, with 12 bases between the two germline ends. CDR3 sequence reads: CASSEALLPSYGYTF. For the CDR3, the DNA is TGTGCCAGCAGTGAAGCGCTTTTGCCGAGCTATGGCTACACCTTC. The full variable domain, in which reference TRBV2 and TRBJ1-2 provide the parts outside the CDR3, is EPEVTQTPSHQVTQMGQEVILRCVPISNHLYFYWYRQILGQKVEFLVSFYNNEISEKSEIFDDQFSVERPDGSNFTLKIRSTKLEDSAMYFCASSEALLPSYGYTFGSGTRLTVV.

This clone turned up a few times. The chain recombines TRBV4-2 with TRBJ2-1; D may be TRBD2 (5 bases). This CDR3 region has 14 residues. Trimming removed 5 bases from V and 4 bases from J, with 12 bases in between. Per the germline V gene, CDR1 is LGHNA and CDR2 is YNFKEQ. The CDR3 sequence: CASSLGVRYNEQFF. The CDR3 nucleotides are TGTGCCAGCAGCTTGGGAGTCCGATACAATGAGCAGTTCTTC.

The rearrangement links TRBV6-1 to TRBJ2-7, with D perhaps TRBD2 (5 bases). The germline V gene encodes CDR1 MNHNS and CDR2 SASEGT. CDR3 length: 15 amino acids. The V end was cut by 5 bases, the J end by 0 bases, with 14 bases between. The CDR3 is CASSKDGLPSYEQYF. The CDR3 DNA reads as TGTGCCAGCAGTAAAGACGGACTCCCCTCCTACGAGCAGTACTTC.

This clone showed up just a few times. The V and J genes are TRBV14 and TRBJ2-7; D is unresolved. Per the germline V gene, CDR1 is SGHDN and CDR2 is FVKESK. Trimming cost V 2 bases and J 4 bases, with 12 bases left between them. The CDR3 covers 14 residues. The CDR3 DNA follows: TGTGCCAGCAGCCAAACCCTCAGGTTTTACGAGCAGTACTTC. It yields the protein CASSQTLRFYEQYF.

DNA of the CDR3: TGTGCCAGCAGCTTCGGGACAGGGTGGAGGAGGACACCCCTCCACTTT. This codes for CASSFGTGWRRTPLHF. The chain carries TRBV7-8 and TRBJ1-6; 9 bases are shared with TRBD1. Germline lookup yields CDR1 SGHVS and CDR2 FQNEAQ. Trimming removed 3 bases from V and 11 bases from J; junction bases left unmatched: 11. The CDR3 runs 16 residues.

V usage is TRBV18 and J usage is TRBJ2-7, with TRBD1 matching over 7 bases. J lost 3 bases, V lost 3 bases, and 5 bases had no gene match. CDR3 length: 14 amino acids. Germline assignment: CDR1 KGHSH and CDR2 LQKENI. In DNA, the CDR3 is TGTGCCAGCTCACCCGAGACAGGGTACTACGAGCAGTACTTC. Translating gives CASSPETGYYEQYF.

The chain combines TRBV6-6 with TRBJ2-2; TRBD2 matches 11 bases. J lost 4 bases, V lost 6 bases, and 7 bases had no gene match. The germline CDR1 and CDR2 sequences are MNHNY and SVGAGI (reference sequence). There are 16 residues in the CDR3. The CDR3 loop reads CASSFGTSGATGELFF. CDR3 nucleotide sequence: TGTGCCAGCAGCTTCGGGACTAGCGGTGCCACCGGGGAGCTGTTTTTT.

This clone has a handful of counts. V gene TRBV30 combines with J gene TRBJ1-6; D unresolved. The CDR3 covers 12 residues. Deletions cut 3 bases from V and 10 bases from J, with 10 bases between. Germline V lookup: CDR1 GTSNPN, CDR2 SVGIG (reference sequence). The CDR3 loop reads CAWSRIASPLHF. The CDR3 DNA follows: TGTGCCTGGAGCCGAATAGCCTCACCCCTCCACTTT.

The chain is built from TRBV7-3 and TRBJ1-1; D is undetermined. With 4 bases removed from V and 1 base from J, the gap between germline ends came to 7 bases. The germline gives CDR1 SGHTA, CDR2 FQGTGA. The CDR3 loop spans 13 amino acids. The CDR3 DNA reads as TGTGCCAGCAGCTCCAGATGGAACACTGAAGCTTTCTTT. Its translation: CASSSRWNTEAFF.

This CDR3 is CASSPPRLADSYEQYF. The CDR3 DNA reads as TGTGCCAGCAGCCCCCCGCGGCTAGCGGACTCCTACGAGCAGTACTTC. V is TRBV7-9 and J is TRBJ2-7; 7 nucleotides match TRBD2. This CDR3 is built from 16 residues. The trim removed 5 bases at V and 0 bases at J, leaving 10 bases unmatched. CDR1 and CDR2 from the germline V gene are SEHNR and FQNEAQ (reference sequence). The full variable domain, completed using reference TRBV7-9 and TRBJ2-7, is DTGVSQNPRHKITKRGQNVTFRCDPISEHNRLYWYRQTLGQGPEFLTYFQNEAQLEKSRLLSDRFSAERPKGSFSTLEIQRTEQGDSAMYLCASSPPRLADSYEQYFGPGTRLTVT.

Only a few counts were recorded for this clone. This chain links TRBV28 with TRBJ2-1; D perhaps matches TRBD1 (6 bases). The CDR3 runs to 11 residues. Trimming took 7 bases from V and 9 from J, leaving 10 bases between them. Germline V gene lookup returns CDR1 MDHEN and CDR2 SYDVKM. CDR3 sequence reads: CASKSGVEQFF. The CDR3 DNA follows: TGTGCCAGCAAGTCAGGGGTTGAGCAGTTCTTC.

This clone was observed a handful of times. V and J are TRBV15 and TRBJ2-2, with D perhaps TRBD1 (7 bases). V dropped 0 bases and J dropped 5 bases, with 16 bases sitting between them. The V gene's germline CDR1 is LNHNV and CDR2 YYDKDF (reference sequence). The CDR3 has 17 residues. The CDR3 DNA reads as TGTGCCACCAGCAGAGACGCCGGGGGACAGTGGACCGGGGAGCTGTTTTTT. Its translation is CATSRDAGGQWTGELFF.

In this sample, this clone turned up a few times. This chain connects TRBV4-2 to TRBJ2-3, with D possibly being TRBD2 (6 bases). This CDR3 spans 16 amino acids. The V end lost 1 base, the J end lost 0 bases, and 11 bases lay between the germline ends. Germline V gene sequence: CDR1 LGHNA, CDR2 YNFKEQ. CDR3 sequence (DNA): TGTGCCAGCAGCCAAGGCAATAGCGGTAGCACAGATACGCAGTATTTT. Translating gives CASSQGNSGSTDTQYF.

In this sample, this clone turned up a few times. This chain links TRBV7-2 with TRBJ2-7; TRBD2 matches at 16 bases. With V trimmed by 5 bases and J by 7 bases, 5 bases remained unmatched. CDR3 size: 15 residues. Germline V gene sequence: CDR1 SGHTA, CDR2 FQGNSA. CDR3 loop: CASSLGLAGGREQYF. CDR3 nucleotides: TGTGCCAGCAGCCTGGGACTAGCGGGGGGGCGGGAGCAGTACTTC. The whole variable domain, remainder taken from reference TRBV7-2 and TRBJ2-7, is GAGVSQSPSNKVTEKGKDVELRCDPISGHTALYWYRQSLGQGLEFLIYFQGNSAPDKSGLPSDRFSAERTGGSVSTLTIQRTQQEDSAVYLCASSLGLAGGREQYFGPGTRLTVT.

This sequence joins TRBV7-9 and TRBJ1-4; D is unclear. V lost 7 bases and J 1 base, leaving 16 bases between the germline ends. CDR1 and CDR2 from the germline V gene are SEHNR and FQNEAQ (reference sequence). The CDR3 is 16 residues long. CDR3 bases: TGTGCCAGCAAGCAACGTGGAGGGAGAACTAATGAAAAACTGTTTTTT. Encoded protein: CASKQRGGRTNEKLFF.

The sample holds a few counts of this clone. CDR3 DNA: TGTGCCTGGAGTGTAAGGACAGGCTCCTACAATGAGCAGTTCTTC. Encoded protein: CAWSVRTGSYNEQFF. The chain uses TRBV30 and TRBJ2-1, with 7 bases aligning to TRBD1. Germline V gives CDR1 GTSNPN, CDR2 SVGIG (reference sequence). Unmatched junction bases numbered 2, after V lost 0 bases and J lost 0 bases. This CDR3 comprises 15 residues.

This clone was found a few times. The chain joins TRBV6-5 to TRBJ2-7; 13 bases agree with TRBD2. Looked up from germline, CDR1 is MNHEY and CDR2 is SVGAGI. The CDR3 has 15 amino acids. The J segment lost 4 bases and the V segment lost 2 bases, leaving 2 bases of the junction unmatched. In DNA, the CDR3 is TGTGCCAGCAGTTACGGGACTAGCGGGACTTACGAGCAGTACTTC. It translates to CASSYGTSGTYEQYF.

The sample holds a few counts of this clone. Within the sample, other DNA sequences also encode this same CDR3. The chain employs TRBV18 and TRBJ2-2; the D gene is possibly TRBD1 (6 bases). The CDR3 sequence is 15 residues long. Germline V gene data show CDR1 as KGHSH and CDR2 as LQKENI. V lost 3 bases, J lost 2 bases, and 10 bases lay in between. Written as DNA, the CDR3 is TGTGCCAGCTCACCCCGGACAGCTAACACCGGGGAGCTGTTTTTT. As protein: CASSPRTANTGELFF.